These 32 T cell receptor beta chains originate from one sample sequenced in a study of shared clonotypes between healthy human individuals. The data were produced by immunoSEQ multiplex PCR, yet TCRdb's version contains in-frame clones alone and is incomplete. The repertoire includes around 1,100,000 clones, approximately 80% of them detected once, and roughly 0.9% sits in the top ten. The sequenced material came from memory CD4+ T cells from PBMCs. Subset denoted: CD45RA-negative fraction. Receptors originate from a young man in good health. Some clones in this sample may be carry-over from other donors' samples.

The gene calls are TRBV18 and TRBJ2-1; 8 bases agree with TRBD2. The CDR3 runs 16 residues. V gave up 0 bases and J gave up 4 bases; unmatched junction bases: 5. Germline CDR1 reads KGHSH; CDR2 reads LQKENI. The CDR3 DNA sequence: TGTGCCAGCTCACCACCACAGAGCGGGAGTTACAATGAGCAGTTCTTC. Translation gives CASSPPQSGSYNEQFF.

This clone was counted only a few times. The sample contains more than one DNA sequence encoding this CDR3. The chain has TRBV30 and TRBJ1-2; D perhaps matches TRBD1 (5 bases). There are 14 residues in the CDR3. With 5 bases removed from V and 1 base from J, the gap between germline ends came to 14 bases. Germline lookup yields CDR1 GTSNPN and CDR2 SVGIG (reference sequence). CDR3 in amino acids: CAWGGRSYNYGYTF. The CDR3 bases are TGTGCCTGGGGGGGACGAAGCTATAACTATGGCTACACCTTC.

CDR3 DNA: TGTGCCAGCAGTGGGACAGGGGTCGTGCGAGAGACCCAGTACTTC. Its protein is CASSGTGVVRETQYF. This chain uses TRBV27 with TRBJ2-5; 10 bases agree with TRBD1. The V segment lost 5 bases and the J segment 4 bases; nucleotides outside the gene matches: 7. Germline assignment: CDR1 MNHEY and CDR2 SMNVEV (reference sequence). The CDR3 consists of 15 residues.

This clone showed up just a few times. The chain recombines TRBV28 with TRBJ2-1; 7 bases align to TRBD2. Germline values: CDR1 MDHEN, CDR2 SYDVKM. The V and J ends lost 7 bases and 7 bases, in that order; junction bases with no gene match: 7. The length of the CDR3 is 13 residues. DNA for the CDR3: TGTGCCAGCATCCATAGCGGGCAGAATGAGCAGTTCTTC. This encodes CASIHSGQNEQFF. Using reference TRBV28 and TRBJ2-1 for the parts outside the CDR3, the full variable domain is DVKVTQSSRYLVKRTGEKVFLECVQDMDHENMFWYRQDPGLGLRLIYFSYDVKMKEKGDIPEGYSVSREKKERFSLILESASTNQTSMYLCASIHSGQNEQFFGPGTRLTVL.

This clone was seen more than once but under ten times. Written as DNA, the CDR3 is TGTGCCATCCGTGGGCAGACTAAAGCAGATACGCAGTATTTT. Residues: CAIRGQTKADTQYF. The chain links TRBV10-3 to TRBJ2-3; D may be TRBD2 (5 bases). The CDR3 is 14 residues long. V was pared by 8 bases and J by 4 bases, with 16 bases between. Germline assignment: CDR1 ENHRY and CDR2 SYGVKD.

This clone was observed at least ten times. The CDR3 nucleotides are TGCGCCAGCAGAGGGGGTCTCCCACGCACAGATACGCAGTATTTT. Protein product: CASRGGLPRTDTQYF. This sequence joins TRBV5-1 and TRBJ2-3; TRBD1 is a possible D gene (6 bases). Germline lookup yields CDR1 SGHRS and CDR2 YFSETQ. Deletions cut 5 bases from V and 1 base from J, with 14 bases between. The CDR3 has 15 amino acids. Based on the CDR3 plus reference TRBV5-1 and TRBJ2-3, the full variable domain is KAGVTQTPRYLIKTRGQQVTLSCSPISGHRSVSWYQQTPGQGLQFLFEYFSETQRNKGNFPGRFSGRQFSNSRSEMNVSTLELGDSALYLCASRGGLPRTDTQYFGPGTRLTVL.

The chain employs TRBV29-1 and TRBJ2-5; D may match TRBD1 or TRBD2 (5 bases each). Germline V gene data show CDR1 as SQVTM and CDR2 as ANQGSEA. The V end lost 4 bases, the J end lost 0 bases, and 6 bases lay between the germline ends. There are 12 residues in the CDR3. The CDR3 DNA reads TGCAGCGTTGGGGGGTACCAAGAGACCCAGTACTTC. It specifies CSVGGYQETQYF.

V usage is TRBV30 and J usage is TRBJ2-3; D is uncertain. From germline, CDR1 is GTSNPN and CDR2 SVGIG (reference sequence). Deletions cut 2 bases from V and 1 base from J, with 7 bases between. This CDR3 region has 13 residues. The CDR3 DNA sequence: TGTGCCTGGAGTCCCAAACGCACAGATACGCAGTATTTT. Amino acids: CAWSPKRTDTQYF. The full variable domain, with the rest looked up from reference TRBV30 and TRBJ2-3, is SQTIHQWPATLVQPVGSPLSLECTVEGTSNPNLYWYRQAAGRGLQLLFYSVGIGQISSEVPQNLSASRPQDRQFILSSKKLLLSDSGFYLCAWSPKRTDTQYFGPGTRLTVL.

With regard to this clone: Since a much larger clone is just one base distant, this may be a read error. Other nucleotide sequences from this sample produce the same CDR3. The chain couples TRBV4-2 to TRBJ1-5; the match to TRBD1 covers 7 bases. The CDR3 consists of 15 residues. Germline V gene data show CDR1 as LGHNA and CDR2 as YNFKEQ. This CDR3 reads CASSHRDSRNQPQHF. Here the CDR3 DNA reads TGTGCCAGCAGCCACCGGGACAGTCGCAATCAGCCCCAGCACTTT.

The chain recombines TRBV6-5 with TRBJ2-5; tentatively, D is TRBD1 or TRBD2 (5 bases each). Germline CDR1 and CDR2: MNHEY and SVGAGI. V was trimmed by 2 bases and J by 4 bases, leaving 17 bases between them. CDR3 size: 16 residues. The CDR3 here is CASSYGGDPTIETQYF. The DNA for the CDR3 is TGTGCCAGCAGTTACGGTGGGGACCCCACAATAGAGACCCAGTACTTC.

The genes are TRBV9 and TRBJ2-2, with 10 bases matching TRBD2. The V gene end was trimmed by 3 bases and the J gene end by 0 bases; junction bases not matched to a gene: 17. The CDR3 is 21 amino acids. CDR1 and CDR2 from the germline V gene are SGDLS and YYNGEE. This CDR3 reads CASSEAPSGRLFTSNTGELFF. For the CDR3, the DNA is TGTGCCAGCAGCGAGGCCCCTAGCGGGAGACTTTTTACTTCGAACACCGGGGAGCTGTTTTTT. The whole variable domain, filled in from reference TRBV9 and TRBJ2-2, reads DSGVTQTPKHLITATGQRVTLRCSPRSGDLSVYWYQQSLDQGLQFLIQYYNGEERAKGNILERFSAQQFPDLHSELNLSSLELGDSALYFCASSEAPSGRLFTSNTGELFFGEGSRLTVL.

This chain links TRBV18 with TRBJ1-1; D is perhaps TRBD1 (5 bases). Germline CDR1 reads KGHSH; CDR2 reads LQKENI. Trimming took 4 bases from V and 10 from J, leaving 13 bases between them. The CDR3 covers 12 residues. The CDR3 DNA follows: TGTGCCAGCTCACTCCGGGACGGGAGAGCTTTCTTT. It encodes CASSLRDGRAFF.

In its sample, this clone was seen a few times. The chain combines TRBV2 with TRBJ2-7; D perhaps matches TRBD2 (6 bases). Per the germline V gene, CDR1 is SNHLY and CDR2 is FYNNEI. This CDR3 has 14 amino acids. V lost 4 bases, J lost 2 bases, and 12 bases lay in between. The CDR3 DNA is TGTGCCAGCAGTGGGGGAGCGGGTGCCTACGAGCAGTACTTC. It encodes CASSGGAGAYEQYF. The full variable domain, with the rest looked up from reference TRBV2 and TRBJ2-7, is EPEVTQTPSHQVTQMGQEVILRCVPISNHLYFYWYRQILGQKVEFLVSFYNNEISEKSEIFDDQFSVERPDGSNFTLKIRSTKLEDSAMYFCASSGGAGAYEQYFGPGTRLTVT.

This clone was seen repeatedly, ten times or more. The gene calls are TRBV19 and TRBJ1-5; D is ambiguous. The germline V and J ends were trimmed by 0 bases and 0 bases, with 12 bases remaining between them. CDR1 and CDR2 (germline): LNHDA, SQIVND (reference sequence). This CDR3 contains 17 residues. CDR3 bases: TGTGCCAGTAGTATAGATCGGACGCGGAATAGCAATCAGCCCCAGCATTTT. This sequence encodes CASSIDRTRNSNQPQHF.

This clone is a singleton in its sample. V is TRBV2 and J is TRBJ1-4; possible D gene TRBD1, 6 bases. CDR1 is SNHLY, CDR2 FYNNEI, per germline. V was trimmed by 4 bases and J by 11 bases, leaving 20 bases between them. The CDR3 runs 15 residues. The CDR3 loop reads CASSARTGLIGKLFF. The CDR3 coding sequence is TGTGCCAGCAGTGCCAGAACAGGGTTAATTGGGAAACTGTTTTTT.

V usage is TRBV29-1 and J usage is TRBJ1-2; 9 bases fit TRBD1. The CDR3 consists of 14 residues. Losses at the gene ends were 6 bases for V and 3 bases for J; bases not matched to a gene: 8. The germline CDR1 and CDR2 sequences are SQVTM and ANQGSEA. The CDR3 coding sequence is TGCAGCGTGGGGGACAGGGCGCTGCACTATGGCTACACCTTC. Translation gives CSVGDRALHYGYTF.

The rearrangement uses TRBV11-2 and TRBJ1-2; D is unresolved. The CDR3 sequence is 13 residues long. The germline V and J ends were trimmed by 0 bases and 0 bases, with 2 bases remaining between them. Germline CDR1 reads SGHAT; CDR2 reads FQNNGV. In DNA form, the CDR3 reads TGTGCCAGCAGCTTAGAGTCTAACTATGGCTACACCTTC. As protein: CASSLESNYGYTF.

The chain employs TRBV25-1 and TRBJ2-7, with TRBD2 matching over 13 bases. V lost 8 bases, J lost 2 bases, and 3 bases stayed unmatched. This CDR3 is 14 amino acids long. CDR1 and CDR2 (germline): MGHDK, SYGVNS. CDR3 coding DNA: TGTGCCAGCGAACTAGCGGGAGGGACCTACGAGCAGTACTTC. This sequence encodes CASELAGGTYEQYF.

CDR3 in amino acids: CASTLISGKDGYEQYF. The CDR3 DNA is TGTGCCAGCACCCTAATCTCGGGGAAAGATGGCTACGAGCAGTACTTC. The rearrangement joins TRBV28 to TRBJ2-7; maybe TRBD2 (5 bases). V gave up 7 bases and J gave up 3 bases, with 22 bases separating them. The CDR3 loop spans 16 amino acids. Germline assignment: CDR1 MDHEN and CDR2 SYDVKM.

This rearrangement joins TRBV19 to TRBJ2-2; 10 bases fit TRBD2. This CDR3 spans 16 amino acids. The J segment lost 4 bases and the V segment lost 6 bases, leaving 8 bases of the junction unmatched. CDR1 and CDR2 (germline): LNHDA, SQIVND (reference sequence). This CDR3 is CASRHRLAGATGELFF. CDR3 DNA sequence: TGTGCCAGTAGACATCGCCTAGCGGGAGCCACCGGGGAGCTGTTTTTT.

This clone was seen only once. The sample has other DNA sequences that encode this CDR3 too. The chain combines TRBV28 with TRBJ1-1; perhaps TRBD1 as D (6 bases). CDR3 length: 13 amino acids. Germline V CDR1 and CDR2: MDHEN, SYDVKM. V gave up 6 bases and J gave up 1 base, with 9 bases separating them. The CDR3 protein is CASRLTGNTEAFF. CDR3 coding DNA: TGTGCCAGCAGACTGACAGGGAACACTGAAGCTTTCTTT.

To note about this clone: The same CDR3 arises from other DNA sequences in this sample as well. The chain joins TRBV6-6 to TRBJ1-2; TRBD1 matches 7 bases. This CDR3 is 15 amino acids long. Trimming took 2 bases from V and 3 from J; bases not matched to a gene: 6. Germline V gene sequence: CDR1 MNHNY, CDR2 SVGAGI (reference sequence). The CDR3 DNA reads as TGTGCCAGCAGTTACCTAGACAGGGAAGACTATGGCTACACCTTC. Translating it yields CASSYLDREDYGYTF.

The chain joins TRBV4-3 to TRBJ2-3; D tentatively fits TRBD1 or TRBD2 (5 bases each). Trimming stripped 0 bases from V and 2 bases from J, with 18 bases between. The CDR3 sequence is 18 residues long. The germline CDR1 and CDR2 sequences are LGHNA and YSLEER. The CDR3 spells CASSQDMGFGAVTDTQYF. The CDR3 nucleotides read TGCGCCAGCAGCCAAGATATGGGTTTCGGGGCGGTCACAGATACGCAGTATTTT.

V and J are TRBV5-4 and TRBJ2-5; 8 bases are a match to TRBD2. V shed 4 bases and J 6 bases; nucleotides not matched to a gene: 8. CDR1 is SGHNT and CDR2 is YYREEE in the germline V gene (reference sequence). This CDR3 has 14 amino acids. The chain's CDR3 is CASSVTAGAKTQYF. The DNA of the CDR3 is TGTGCCAGCAGCGTCACAGCGGGAGCCAAGACCCAGTACTTC.

This clone has at least ten counts. The DNA of the CDR3 is TGTGCCAGCAGTTACGCGACAGGGGGAGGCGAGCAGTACTTC. Translated: CASSYATGGGEQYF. The V call is TRBV6-6, the J call TRBJ2-7; 9 nucleotides agree with TRBD1. V dropped 2 bases and J dropped 6; count of bases not matched to a gene: 5. Germline lookup yields CDR1 MNHNY and CDR2 SVGAGI (reference sequence). The CDR3 runs 14 residues.

The rearrangement joins TRBV4-2 to TRBJ2-7; D gene ambiguous. The CDR3 has 13 amino acids. V lost 0 bases and J 3 bases, leaving 6 bases between the germline ends. Germline V gene sequence: CDR1 LGHNA, CDR2 YNFKEQ. The CDR3 reads CASSQDRYYEQYF. In DNA, the CDR3 is TGTGCCAGCAGCCAAGACCGCTACTACGAGCAGTACTTC.

The chain carries TRBV29-1 and TRBJ1-2; D perhaps matches TRBD1 (6 bases). From germline, CDR1 is SQVTM and CDR2 ANQGSEA. This CDR3 region has 14 residues. Trimming removed 0 bases from V and 6 bases from J, with 14 bases in between. The CDR3 DNA follows: TGCAGCGTTGAAGATATGGCGGGGGGCCATGGCTACACCTTC. It translates to CSVEDMAGGHGYTF.

This clone was found many times. This chain links TRBV5-1 with TRBJ2-2; 10 nucleotides match TRBD2. The CDR3 runs to 17 residues. Germline CDR1 reads SGHRS; CDR2 reads YFSETQ. V was pared by 0 bases and J by 4 bases, with 6 bases of the junction left unmatched. The CDR3 loop reads CASSLAGASGSTGELFF. The CDR3 DNA reads as TGCGCCAGCAGCTTGGCGGGGGCTAGCGGGAGCACCGGGGAGCTGTTTTTT.

The chain couples TRBV7-3 to TRBJ2-5, with a weak D call TRBD1 (5 bases). Looked up from germline, CDR1 is SGHTA and CDR2 is FQGTGA. V was clipped by 5 bases and J by 5 bases, with 12 bases between them. The CDR3 totals 13 residues. The CDR3, as DNA: TGTGCCAGCAGCCCCCTAGGGGCCGAGACCCAGTACTTC. Encoded protein: CASSPLGAETQYF. The full variable domain, its missing parts supplied by reference TRBV7-3 and TRBJ2-5, is GAGVSQTPSNKVTEKGKYVELRCDPISGHTALYWYRQSLGQGPEFLIYFQGTGAADDSGLPNDRFFAVRPEGSVSTLKIQRTERGDSAVYLCASSPLGAETQYFGPGTRLLVL.

This clone was detected only a few times. The chain has TRBV2 and TRBJ1-2; 7 bases map to TRBD1. The V gene's germline CDR1 is SNHLY and CDR2 FYNNEI. Germline trimming cut 7 bases from V and 2 bases from J; bases unmatched to any gene: 7. This CDR3 region has 14 residues. This CDR3 is CASTRQGQNYGYTF. CDR3 nucleotides: TGTGCCAGCACTCGACAGGGCCAAAACTATGGCTACACCTTC. Drawing the rest from reference TRBV2 and TRBJ1-2, the complete variable domain is EPEVTQTPSHQVTQMGQEVILRCVPISNHLYFYWYRQILGQKVEFLVSFYNNEISEKSEIFDDQFSVERPDGSNFTLKIRSTKLEDSAMYFCASTRQGQNYGYTFGSGTRLTVV.

As concerns this clone: The junction and the germline gene differ at one end; a read error may be behind it. The chain recombines TRBV2 with TRBJ1-1; D is uncertain. Germline CDR1 and CDR2: SNHLY and FYNNEI. This CDR3 contains 14 residues. The CDR3 region is CASSESRENPEAFF. For the CDR3, the DNA is TGTGCCAGCAGCGAATCCCGGGAGAACCCTGAAGCTTTCTTT.

This sequence joins TRBV19 and TRBJ1-5; 11 bases align to TRBD1. CDR3 length: 17 amino acids. Losses at the gene ends were 3 bases for V and 7 bases for J; bases not matched to a gene: 11. Germline V gene data show CDR1 as LNHDA and CDR2 as SQIVND (reference sequence). The CDR3 DNA is TGTGCCAGTAGTATCGGACAGGGGGCTCAGAAAAGGCAGCCCCAGCATTTT. This gives the protein CASSIGQGAQKRQPQHF.